What follows are 32 T cell receptor beta chains derived from one specimen sequenced in a study of Tregs in tolerant kidney transplant recipients. Clones were sequenced by immunoSEQ multiplex PCR, and TCRdb holds only the in-frame ones, with some missing. The sample shows 200,000 to 300,000 clones, approximately 83% of them seen only once. Material for sequencing was CD4+ T cells from blood. The source of these receptors is a human donor in good health.

DNA for the CDR3: TGTGCCAGCACCGACAGGGGGGGGTTTAGCACAGATACGCAGTATTTT. Translating it yields CASTDRGGFSTDTQYF. The rearrangement uses TRBV11-2 and TRBJ2-3, with TRBD1 matching over 9 bases. Looked up from germline, CDR1 is SGHAT and CDR2 is FQNNGV. The V segment lost 7 bases and the J segment 0 bases; nucleotides outside the gene matches: 8. This CDR3 region has 16 residues.

The chain links TRBV19 to TRBJ2-7; tentatively, D is TRBD1 (6 bases). With 3 bases removed from V and 3 bases from J, the gap between germline ends came to 15 bases. The CDR3 runs 15 residues. In germline, CDR1 is LNHDA, CDR2 SQIVND (reference sequence). CDR3 DNA: TGTGCCAGTAGTATCCTTAACCGGGACATCTACGAGCAGTACTTC. The encoded protein is CASSILNRDIYEQYF.

The rearrangement joins TRBV5-6 to TRBJ2-2, with D perhaps TRBD1 (6 bases). The V and J ends lost 4 bases and 0 bases respectively, with 13 bases between them. Germline lookup yields CDR1 SGHDT and CDR2 YYEEEE. This CDR3 has 16 amino acids. The CDR3 nucleotides read TGTGCCAGCAGCCGGGGTAGACAGGCGAACACCGGGGAGCTGTTTTTT. Protein sequence: CASSRGRQANTGELFF.

The chain carries TRBV30 and TRBJ2-1; unclear D gene. Deletions cut 3 bases from V and 3 bases from J, with 12 bases between. This CDR3 region has 14 residues. Germline V CDR1 and CDR2: GTSNPN, SVGIG (reference sequence). The CDR3 loop is CAWRPRAFYNEQFF. DNA of the CDR3: TGTGCCTGGAGGCCCCGGGCTTTCTACAATGAGCAGTTCTTC.

The rearrangement joins TRBV4-1 to TRBJ1-5; no clear D. The CDR3 is made up of 16 amino acids. Germline V gene lookup returns CDR1 MGHRA and CDR2 YSYEKL. V lost 0 bases to trimming and J lost 3 bases, with 12 bases between them. This chain's CDR3 is CASSQDGPSFNQPQHF. CDR3 nucleotides: TGCGCCAGCAGCCAAGACGGACCGTCCTTCAATCAGCCCCAGCATTTT.

This chain joins TRBV7-3 and TRBJ2-5; D possibly corresponds to TRBD2 (5 bases). The V end lost 6 bases, the J end lost 5 bases, and 13 bases lay between the germline ends. From germline, CDR1 is SGHTA and CDR2 FQGTGA. The CDR3 is made up of 13 amino acids. The CDR3 coding sequence is TGTGCCAGCAGTAAATCACTAGGGGAGACCCAGTACTTC. As protein: CASSKSLGETQYF.

The V call is TRBV10-3, the J call TRBJ1-6, with no clear D. The ends were cut back, 6 bases at V and 10 bases at J, with 10 bases in the middle. The CDR3 contains 12 residues. Germline V gives CDR1 ENHRY, CDR2 SYGVKD. In nucleotides, the CDR3 is TGTGCCATCAGCCCCGAAGGCTCACCCCTCCACTTT. Amino acid sequence: CAISPEGSPLHF.

This chain's CDR3 is CASSEESGNNEQFF. The CDR3 DNA follows: TGTGCCAGCAGTGAGGAGAGCGGCAACAATGAGCAGTTCTTC. The chain uses TRBV25-1 and TRBJ2-1, with D possibly matching TRBD2 (5 bases). Trimming left V 3 bases short and J 5 bases short, with 11 bases between. Germline V gene lookup returns CDR1 MGHDK and CDR2 SYGVNS. The length of the CDR3 is 14 residues.

CDR3 protein: CASSPVAGGPDTQYF. The CDR3 region has the DNA TGTGCCAGCAGCCCCGTAGCGGGAGGGCCAGATACGCAGTATTTT. This chain links TRBV5-6 with TRBJ2-3, with TRBD2 identical over 11 bases. Germline trimming cut 4 bases from V and 4 bases from J; bases unmatched to any gene: 5. The CDR3 spans 15 residues. CDR1 SGHDT and CDR2 YYEEEE come from the germline V gene.

J is TRBJ1-3 and V is TRBV5-4, with D perhaps TRBD1 (6 bases). Trimming pared 2 bases from V and 0 bases from J, leaving 12 bases between. CDR1 is SGHNT and CDR2 is YYREEE in the germline V gene (reference sequence). The CDR3 has 16 amino acids. This chain's CDR3 is CASSFDRPSSGNTIYF. The CDR3 DNA sequence: TGTGCCAGCAGCTTCGACAGGCCAAGCTCTGGAAACACCATATATTTT.

There are a few counts of this clone. J is TRBJ1-2 and V is TRBV19; D not certain. Per the germline V gene, CDR1 is LNHDA and CDR2 is SQIVND (reference sequence). V was cut by 4 bases and J by 12 bases, with 3 bases left in between. This CDR3 is 8 amino acids long. DNA of the CDR3: TGTGCCAGTAGTAGACACACCTTC. Translated, it gives CASSRHTF.

V and J are TRBV5-4 and TRBJ2-1; D may be TRBD1 or TRBD2 (6 bases each). Trimming pared 3 bases from V and 4 bases from J, leaving 11 bases between. The CDR3 is made up of 14 amino acids. CDR1 is SGHNT and CDR2 is YYREEE in the germline V gene (reference sequence). The CDR3: CASSSGGEYNEQFF. CDR3 nucleotides: TGTGCCAGCAGCTCCGGGGGCGAGTACAATGAGCAGTTCTTC.

This clone was seen a single time. The chain links TRBV5-6 to TRBJ1-1, with D hard to call. V shed 1 base and J shed 0 bases, with 4 bases lying between them. Germline assignment: CDR1 SGHDT and CDR2 YYEEEE. This CDR3 has 13 amino acids. The CDR3 is CASSLFLNTEAFF. The DNA of the CDR3 is TGTGCCAGCAGCTTGTTCCTGAACACTGAAGCTTTCTTT.

The V gene is TRBV11-2, the J gene TRBJ2-5; 9 bases fit TRBD1. The end of the DNA is better explained by TRBJ2-7, so the J call may be wrong. Germline values: CDR1 SGHAT, CDR2 FQNNGV. The CDR3 has 14 amino acids. The CDR3 loop is CASTSGTGLYEQYF. CDR3 coding DNA: TGTGCCAGCACCTCCGGGACAGGGCTGTACGAGCAGTACTTC.

A single count supports this clone. The CDR3 here is CASSSRQGGSKNIQYF. CDR3 DNA sequence: TGTGCCAGCAGCTCAAGACAGGGGGGGTCCAAAAACATTCAGTACTTC. This chain uses TRBV9 with TRBJ2-4; 9 nucleotides align to TRBD1. Germline CDR1 is SGDLS and CDR2 is YYNGEE. CDR3 length equals 16 residues. Trimming at V came to 4 bases and at J to 2 bases, leaving 7 bases not matched to a gene.

This rearrangement joins TRBV5-1 to TRBJ1-2; D ambiguous. CDR1 is SGHRS, CDR2 YFSETQ, per germline. This CDR3 contains 13 residues. V lost 4 bases, J lost 3 bases, and 10 bases lay in between. CDR3 loop: CASSPDPHYGYTF. The CDR3 DNA sequence: TGCGCCAGCAGCCCCGACCCCCACTATGGCTACACCTTC.

The V gene is TRBV7-9, the J gene TRBJ1-1, with no clear D. Trimming pared 1 base from V and 5 bases from J, leaving 17 bases between. Germline lookup yields CDR1 SEHNR and CDR2 FQNEAQ (reference sequence). The CDR3 is 16 amino acids. The CDR3 loop is CASSLGNRLLGTEAFF. The CDR3 coding sequence is TGTGCCAGCAGCTTAGGTAACAGACTTTTGGGGACTGAAGCTTTCTTT. Looking up the rest from reference TRBV7-9 and TRBJ1-1 gives the full variable domain: DTGVSQNPRHKITKRGQNVTFRCDPISEHNRLYWYRQTLGQGPEFLTYFQNEAQLEKSRLLSDRFSAERPKGSFSTLEIQRTEQGDSAMYLCASSLGNRLLGTEAFFGQGTRLTVV.

This clone was detected only once. The chain couples TRBV5-1 to TRBJ1-3; TRBD1 aligns across 7 bases. This CDR3 contains 15 residues. With V trimmed by 2 bases and J by 4 bases, 6 bases remained unmatched. Germline CDR1 reads SGHRS; CDR2 reads YFSETQ. The CDR3 nucleotides are TGCGCCAGCAGCTTTGAGGGGGCGAGGGGAAACACCATATATTTT. This sequence encodes CASSFEGARGNTIYF.

This clone was recorded a few times. The chain carries TRBV2 and TRBJ2-7, with TRBD2 as a possible D gene (7 bases). This CDR3 is 14 amino acids long. Germline loops: CDR1 SNHLY, CDR2 FYNNEI. V lost 8 bases to trimming and J lost 0 bases, with 14 bases between them. Written as DNA, the CDR3 is TGTGCCAGCCCCCCCGCGGGGGCCTCCTACGAGCAGTACTTC. Translating gives CASPPAGASYEQYF.

This clone was recorded once. The rearrangement joins TRBV30 to TRBJ2-3; D perhaps matches TRBD2 (5 bases). V lost 1 base and J 6 bases, leaving 8 bases between the germline ends. The CDR3 has 12 amino acids. Germline V lookup: CDR1 GTSNPN, CDR2 SVGIG (reference sequence). The CDR3 DNA reads as TGTGCCTGGAGTGGCGGGCTGGATACGCAGTATTTT. It encodes CAWSGGLDTQYF.

The chain couples TRBV5-1 to TRBJ1-4; D is unresolved. The CDR3 has 18 amino acids. V was pared by 2 bases and J by 0 bases, with 17 bases between. From germline, CDR1 is SGHRS and CDR2 YFSETQ. CDR3 loop: CASSFGPLWNPTNEKLFF. The CDR3 coding sequence is TGCGCCAGCAGCTTCGGGCCCCTATGGAACCCAACTAATGAAAAACTGTTTTTT.

The J gene is TRBJ2-1, the V gene TRBV5-4, with TRBD2 matching over 12 bases. The germline V gene has CDR1 SGHNT and CDR2 YYREEE (reference sequence). The CDR3 contains 14 residues. With 4 bases clipped from V and 7 bases from J, the junction kept 3 bases outside the gene matches. The CDR3 DNA is TGTGCCAGCAGCCGCGGACTAGCGGGGAATGAGCAGTTCTTC. Its translation is CASSRGLAGNEQFF. The whole variable domain, remainder taken from reference TRBV5-4 and TRBJ2-1, is ETGVTQSPTHLIKTRGQQVTLRCSSQSGHNTVSWYQQALGQGPQFIFQYYREEENGRGNFPPRFSGLQFPNYSSELNVNALELDDSALYLCASSRGLAGNEQFFGPGTRLTVL.

V usage is TRBV11-3 and J usage is TRBJ2-5, with a tentative D call TRBD1 (6 bases). From germline, CDR1 is SGHNT and CDR2 YENEEA. Deletions cut 3 bases from V and 5 bases from J, with 10 bases between. The CDR3 extends over 13 amino acids. CDR3: CASSFHREETQYF. Here the CDR3 DNA reads TGTGCCAGCAGCTTCCACAGGGAGGAGACCCAGTACTTC.

The chain is built from TRBV15 and TRBJ2-3; D possibly matches TRBD1 or TRBD2 (5 bases each). CDR3 length: 14 residues. The germline V gene encodes CDR1 LNHNV and CDR2 YYDKDF (reference sequence). Trimming shortened V by 5 bases and J by 4 bases, and 13 bases separated the two germline ends. CDR3 DNA sequence: TGTGCCACCAGCCCCAGAGGGGACGCAGATACGCAGTATTTT. This codes for CATSPRGDADTQYF. The full variable domain, with the rest looked up from reference TRBV15 and TRBJ2-3, is DAMVIQNPRYQVTQFGKPVTLSCSQTLNHNVMYWYQQKSSQAPKLLFHYYDKDFNNEADTPDNFQSRRPNTSFCFLDIRSPGLGDTAMYLCATSPRGDADTQYFGPGTRLTVL.

This rearrangement joins TRBV6-6 to TRBJ2-1; 12 bases map to TRBD2. The CDR3 length is 15 residues. Germline V gene data show CDR1 as MNHNY and CDR2 as SVGAGI (reference sequence). V shed 5 bases, J shed 5 bases, and the junction held 4 bases outside the gene matches. Here the CDR3 reads CASSLRLAGDNEQFF. The CDR3 nucleotides are TGTGCCAGCAGTCTCCGACTAGCGGGGGACAATGAGCAGTTCTTC.

This clone showed up just once. The chain uses TRBV6-6 and TRBJ2-7; perhaps TRBD1 as D (6 bases). V lost 11 bases, J lost 1 base, and 12 bases lay in between. Germline V gives CDR1 MNHNY, CDR2 SVGAGI (reference sequence). The CDR3 covers 12 residues. CDR3 protein: CASGDRSYEQYF. CDR3 DNA sequence: TGTGCCTCCGGAGACAGGTCCTACGAGCAGTACTTC.

The chain links TRBV9 to TRBJ2-5; 10 bases line up with TRBD2. Germline CDR1 is SGDLS and CDR2 is YYNGEE. J gave up 4 bases and V 0 bases, and 6 bases lay outside the gene matches. CDR3 length equals 16 residues. This CDR3 reads CASSVVASGRGETQYF. The DNA of the CDR3 is TGTGCCAGCAGCGTAGTGGCTAGCGGGAGAGGAGAGACCCAGTACTTC.

V is TRBV9 and J is TRBJ1-5; 7 bases match TRBD1. CDR3 length: 13 residues. The germline gives CDR1 SGDLS, CDR2 YYNGEE. Trimming cost V 4 bases and J 11 bases; bases outside gene matches: 9. In DNA, the CDR3 is TGTGCCAGCAGCCCCGGGACAGTACGGGCCCAGCATTTT. It yields the protein CASSPGTVRAQHF.

This chain connects TRBV5-5 to TRBJ1-2, with unresolved D. The CDR3 contains 14 residues. Germline CDR1 SGHKS, CDR2 YYEKEE (reference sequence). Between the trimmed V and J ends, which lost 4 bases and 4 bases, there was a span of 14 bases. This chain's CDR3 is CASSRAPTTYGYTF. The CDR3 DNA sequence: TGTGCCAGCAGCCGGGCCCCGACGACCTATGGCTACACCTTC.

The chain has TRBV29-1 and TRBJ1-6; D is undetermined. This CDR3 spans 13 amino acids. Germline V gene lookup returns CDR1 SQVTM and CDR2 ANQGSEA. Trimming removed 4 bases from V and 7 bases from J, with 11 bases in between. The CDR3, as DNA: TGCAGCGTTGCCCAGGACTTGAATTCACCCCTCCACTTT. Translating it yields CSVAQDLNSPLHF.

This CDR3 is CASSDRGGDTEAFF. For the CDR3, the DNA is TGTGCCAGCAGTGACCGGGGGGGAGACACTGAAGCTTTCTTT. J is TRBJ1-1 and V is TRBV6-4; D may be TRBD1 (5 bases). Germline V gene lookup returns CDR1 MRHNA and CDR2 SNTAGT. Trimming shortened V by 2 bases and J by 3 bases, and 10 bases separated the two germline ends. The CDR3 totals 14 residues.

This clone was seen a single time. The chain links TRBV10-1 to TRBJ2-3, with a possible D match to TRBD1 (6 bases). V was pared by 4 bases and J by 0 bases, with 11 bases between. Germline CDR1 WNHNN, CDR2 SYGVQD (reference sequence). The CDR3 sequence is 15 residues long. Here the CDR3 reads CASSGQGPSTDTQYF. In nucleotides, the CDR3 is TGCGCCAGCAGTGGTCAGGGGCCCAGCACAGATACGCAGTATTTT.